In its sample, the clone carrying this TCR beta chain was seen many times. Its antigen is undetermined. The sample belongs to a study of T-cell reconstitution after alpha-beta-depleted transplantation in children. General study findings and limits: Expanded clones from the graft, numbering several hundred, reportedly supplied alpha-beta T cells about two months after transplant. Once a year had passed after transplant, T-cell counts and diversity came mostly from newly produced T cells.

Trimming cost V 6 bases and J 5 bases, with 10 bases left between them. The length of the CDR3 is 13 residues. The V gene's germline CDR1 is LGHDT and CDR2 YNNKEL (reference sequence). Unique molecular identifiers were incorporated when the TCRbeta library was constructed. Via MiXCR, TCRdb re-called the PCR reads, giving one row per CDR3 protein. The data contain over 150,000 distinct CDR3 sequences, 11% of them seen just once; the ten biggest clones take up about 13%. The chain employs TRBV3-1 and TRBJ2-2; possibly TRBD1 for D (5 bases). This receptor was identified in a boy between 2 and 10 years old with acute myeloid leukemia, due to receive a stem cell transplant. The specimen was PBMCs, collected before TCRalphabeta/CD19-depleted stem cell transplant. CDR3 sequence (DNA): TGTGCCAGCAGTTTCCAGGGAACCGGGGAGCTGTTTTTT. Amino acids: CASSFQGTGELFF.